These T cell receptor beta chains were read from a single sample in a study of CXCR3-negative and CXCR3-positive naive CD8 T cells. TCRdb re-called the 5' RACE reads and shows each CDR3 protein once, DNA omitted. This sample carries under 45,000 distinct CDR3 sequences, with approximately 15% going to the ten biggest clones. Sequences were obtained from memory CD8+ T cells from blood. The receptor source for this set is a human donor in good health. Some clones in this sample may be carry-over from other donors' samples. CDR3s include the opening cysteine and the closing phenylalanine or tryptophan. Fields, in order: clone size, CDR3 length, J gene, V gene, CDR3 protein. Size is stated for part of the rows, as once, few or many counts, or as a class when the clone is expanded.

clone size: .; CDR3 length: 13; J gene: TRBJ1-2; V gene: TRBV28; CDR3 protein: CASSGDSSYGYTF
clone size: .; CDR3 length: 14; J gene: TRBJ2-1; V gene: TRBV6-4; CDR3 protein: CASSLSGLAGVEFF
clone size: .; CDR3 length: 15; J gene: TRBJ2-7; V gene: TRBV7-8; CDR3 protein: CASRSGTSQSYEQYF
clone size: .; CDR3 length: 11; J gene: TRBJ1-1; V gene: TRBV2; CDR3 protein: CAIRGDAEAFF
clone size: .; CDR3 length: 15; J gene: TRBJ2-7; V gene: TRBV21-1; CDR3 protein: CASSKWSQLPYEQYF
clone size: .; CDR3 length: 16; J gene: TRBJ1-4; V gene: TRBV20-1; CDR3 protein: CSARDLIGGRPEKLFF
clone size: .; CDR3 length: 13; J gene: TRBJ1-1; V gene: TRBV28; CDR3 protein: CASSLSDRDEAFF
clone size: .; CDR3 length: 16; J gene: TRBJ1-4; V gene: TRBV7-2; CDR3 protein: CASSFPSDSSNEKLFF
clone size: .; CDR3 length: 14; J gene: TRBJ2-1; V gene: TRBV5-1; CDR3 protein: CASSSSGEYNEQFF
clone size: .; CDR3 length: 16; J gene: TRBJ2-1; V gene: TRBV27; CDR3 protein: CASSVSAGGSYNEQFF
clone size: .; CDR3 length: 15; J gene: TRBJ2-5; V gene: TRBV6-5; CDR3 protein: CASSYLGRGLETQYF
clone size: .; CDR3 length: 14; J gene: TRBJ2-1; V gene: TRBV6-2/TRBV6-3; CDR3 protein: CASSSGGGGDEQFF
clone size: medium-sized; CDR3 length: 15; J gene: TRBJ1-5; V gene: TRBV4-2; CDR3 protein: CASSQEHEAYQPQHF
clone size: .; CDR3 length: 15; J gene: TRBJ2-2; V gene: TRBV6-2/TRBV6-3; CDR3 protein: CASSERTGPTGELFF
clone size: .; CDR3 length: 16; J gene: TRBJ2-1; V gene: TRBV7-3; CDR3 protein: CASSHRGRSSYNEQFF
clone size: .; CDR3 length: 14; J gene: TRBJ1-1; V gene: TRBV27; CDR3 protein: CASSLNYGGTEAFF
clone size: .; CDR3 length: 16; J gene: TRBJ2-5; V gene: TRBV20-1; CDR3 protein: CSAKTVAGGQQETQYF
clone size: .; CDR3 length: 15; J gene: TRBJ2-2; V gene: TRBV9; CDR3 protein: CASSVQAPYTGELFF
clone size: .; CDR3 length: 16; J gene: TRBJ2-3; V gene: TRBV7-6; CDR3 protein: CASSLYGQGSADTQYF
clone size: .; CDR3 length: 12; J gene: TRBJ1-2; V gene: TRBV7-2; CDR3 protein: CASSLGARGYIF